Following are 4 T cell receptor beta chains from one sample sequenced in a study of T-cell memory formation after mild COVID-19. Using its own MiXCR run on the 5' RACE reads, TCRdb lists one record per CDR3 protein. The sample records about 190,000 distinct CDR3 sequences, roughly 18% being singletons. The material sequenced was PBMCs or a T cell subset sorted from them (not recorded which). The receptors originated from an adult woman who had mild COVID-19 (a few samples of this study predate the infection). Cell type and time point are not known.

This clonotype turned up a few times. This chain uses TRBV3-1 with TRBJ2-7; 10 bases agree with TRBD2. Germline CDR1 and CDR2: LGHDT and YNNKEL (reference sequence). The CDR3 has 16 amino acids. V lost 1 base to trimming and J lost 3 bases; unmatched junction nucleotides: 6. The CDR3 DNA sequence: TGTGCCAGCAGCCAAGGCGGACTAGCGGACCTCTACGAGCAGTACTTC. It translates to CASSQGGLADLYEQYF.

There are a few counts of this clonotype. This sequence joins TRBV6-6 and TRBJ1-1; unclear D gene. There are 12 residues in the CDR3. Trimming pared 2 bases from V and 9 bases from J, leaving 10 bases between. CDR1 is MNHNY and CDR2 is SVGAGI in the germline V gene (reference sequence). In DNA form, the CDR3 reads TGTGCCAGCAGTTACAGTCAGGAACAAGCTTTCTTT. Translation gives CASSYSQEQAFF.

This clonotype was recorded a few times. The rearrangement joins TRBV7-9 to TRBJ2-1; 7 positions agree with TRBD2. J was trimmed by 6 bases and V by 4 bases; bases with no gene match: 6. The CDR3 has 14 amino acids. CDR1 is SEHNR, CDR2 FQNEAQ, per germline (reference sequence). The CDR3 region has the DNA TGTGCCAGCAGCTCGAGGCGGGAGAGCAATGAGCAGTTCTTC. Protein sequence: CASSSRRESNEQFF.

V gene TRBV4-1 combines with J gene TRBJ1-2; 8 bases fit TRBD1. The V segment lost 6 bases and the J segment 2 bases; nucleotides outside the gene matches: 5. Germline CDR1 reads MGHRA; CDR2 reads YSYEKL. The CDR3 length is 14 residues. The CDR3 sequence: CASRKQGVNYGYTF. CDR3 bases: TGCGCCAGCAGGAAACAGGGGGTAAACTATGGCTACACCTTC.